A selection of T cell receptor beta chains follows, all from one sample in a study of cytomegalovirus exposure and HLA in healthy donors. Sequencing used immunoSEQ multiplex PCR; TCRdb keeps in-frame clones, though not all of them. The table shows roughly 93,000 clones, with more than 60% occurring only once. The specimen was PBMCs. These receptors all come from a man younger than 35 in good health and CMV-seropositive. The CDR3 runs from the conserved cysteine through the conserved F or W. The D gene is left open where the match is weak. The listing skips clone size in some rows; elsewhere it reads once, few, many or a size class.

d_call | clone_size | cdr3_length | j_call | v_call | cdr3_nt | cdr3_aa
TRBD1 | NA | 13 | TRBJ2-7 | TRBV5-1 | TGCGCCAGCAGCCGGGGACAGTCCTACGAGCAGTACTTC | CASSRGQSYEQYF
TRBD1 | NA | 14 | TRBJ1-4 | TRBV5-6 | TGTGCCAGCAGCTATAGACAGGGGAATGAAAAACTGTTTTTT | CASSYRQGNEKLFF
TRBD1 | few | 16 | TRBJ1-2 | TRBV6-6 | TGTGCCAGCAGTTACTCAAGGACAGGGCAGGGTGATGGCTACACCTTC | CASSYSRTGQGDGYTF
TRBD1 | NA | 14 | TRBJ1-2 | TRBV6-1 | TGTGCCAGCACTAGACAGGGGAAAAACTATGGCTACACCTTC | CASTRQGKNYGYTF
NA | NA | 13 | TRBJ2-2 | TRBV27 | TGTGCCAGCAGTTTAGGCAGGACCGGGGAGCTGTTTTTT | CASSLGRTGELFF
TRBD2 | NA | 13 | TRBJ2-2 | TRBV6-6 | TGTGCCAGCAGTATCGGGGGGACCGGGGAGCTGTTTTTT | CASSIGGTGELFF
NA | once | 14 | TRBJ1-1 | TRBV9 | TGTGCCAGCAGCGTGGGCAAGACGAACACTGAAGCTTTCTTT | CASSVGKTNTEAFF
NA | NA | 16 | TRBJ1-1 | TRBV2 | TGTGCCAGCAGTGAACCCCCTCAGGGTTGGAACACTGAAGCTTTCTTT | CASSEPPQGWNTEAFF
NA | NA | 15 | TRBJ1-3 | TRBV10-3 | TGTGCCATCAGCGAGTCACAGACAGTTGGAAACACCATATATTTT | CAISESQTVGNTIYF
NA | once | 12 | TRBJ2-5 | TRBV11-2 | TGTGCCAGCAGCCCACAGAAAGAGACCCAGTACTTC | CASSPQKETQYF
NA | NA | 14 | TRBJ2-5 | TRBV11-2 | TGTGCCAGCAGCTTAGACCCGGGGAGGGAGACCCAGTACTTC | CASSLDPGRETQYF
NA | NA | 14 | TRBJ2-3 | TRBV9 | TGTGCCAGCAGCCCCCGCGCTAGCACAGATACGCAGTATTTT | CASSPRASTDTQYF
TRBD1 | NA | 14 | TRBJ2-5 | TRBV6-6 | TGTGCCAGCAGTTTAGGGACAGGGCAAGAGACCCAGTACTTC | CASSLGTGQETQYF
TRBD1 | few | 13 | TRBJ2-2 | TRBV5-4 | TGTGCCAGCAGTCCCGGACAGGGACGGGAGCTGTTTTTT | CASSPGQGRELFF
NA | NA | 17 | TRBJ2-7 | TRBV21-1 | TGTGCCAGCAGCACGCCAATACTCCGGGACAGGGGGCATGAGCAGTACTTC | CASSTPILRDRGHEQYF
NA | few | 18 | TRBJ2-3 | TRBV7-6 | TGTGCCAGCAGCTTAAGCCCCCCTCTAGCCCGCGGGACAGATACGCAGTATTTT | CASSLSPPLARGTDTQYF
NA | once | 14 | TRBJ1-2 | TRBV30 | TGTGCCTGGAGATCCGGGCCCGGGAGCTATGGCTACACCTTC | CAWRSGPGSYGYTF
TRBD1 | NA | 15 | TRBJ2-7 | TRBV12-5 | TGTGCTAGTGGTTTGCCCCGGACAGGAGCCTACGAGCAGTACTTC | CASGLPRTGAYEQYF
NA | NA | 17 | TRBJ2-2 | TRBV5-1 | TGCGCCAGCAGCTTGGGGGAACACAGGGGACTCACCGGGGAGCTGTTTTTT | CASSLGEHRGLTGELFF
TRBD2 | NA | 16 | TRBJ2-1 | TRBV9 | TGTGCCAGCAGCGTAGTTGCGGGGGGGCAGAACAATGAGCAGTTCTTC | CASSVVAGGQNNEQFF
TRBD1 | few | 14 | TRBJ2-7 | TRBV4-1 | TGCGCCAGCTCAGAGGGGGACAGGGGGTACGAGCAGTACTTC | CASSEGDRGYEQYF
NA | NA | 14 | TRBJ2-7 | TRBV6-5 | TGTGCCAGCAGTCCCGCAGGGGACGTCCTCAGGGTATTCTTC | CASSPAGDVLRVFF
TRBD1 | NA | 18 | TRBJ2-7 | TRBV7-9 | TGTGCCAGCAGCGACCACCTTCTGGGACAGGGGAGAACCTACGAGCAGTACTTC | CASSDHLLGQGRTYEQYF
NA | once | 15 | TRBJ2-1 | TRBV11-1 | TGTGCCAGCAGCTTTTTGGCGGGGGCGTACAATGAGCAGTTCTTC | CASSFLAGAYNEQFF
NA | NA | 12 | TRBJ1-2 | TRBV7-9 | TGTGCCAGCAGCCCGGGGGGTTTAGGCTACACCTTC | CASSPGGLGYTF